This T cell receptor (beta chain) was documented in a study of blood T cells in healthy people across ages (dated by TCRdb to about 2015). For context, the study as a whole: In model experiments, template switching captured about one uniquely barcoded TCR beta cDNA molecule for every two T cells. To track age-related changes in TCR beta repertoire diversity, the study relied on deep sequencing normalized with unique cDNA molecular identifiers. The donors were divided into four age groups: young (average 16 years), middle-aged (roughly 40), aged (62) and long-lived (82). To avoid experimental bias, donors of different ages were spread randomly across the sequencing lanes. For two donors (one aged 18 to 29 and one aged 80 or older), the study analyzed two additional independent replicas of 1 million unique cDNA reads from the same blood draw. Beyond this particular receptor, the publication reports: Estimates of total diversity based on one million sequenced T cells were considered lower bounds and underestimates. Conclusive comparison of naive and antigen-experienced compartments was prevented by the profiling of bulk unsorted PBMCs. Observed TCR beta diversity correlated strongly with the percentage of naive T cells measured by flow cytometry. Because donor CMV infection status was unknown, age-related changes in expanded clonotypes were potentially confounded. Compared with the aged group, the long-lived group had more naive CD4+ T cells, fewer expanded clones and increased TCR diversity, suggesting age selection. As age increased, observed TCR beta diversity per million T cells dropped in a roughly linear way, and a significant reduction was already evident by age roughly 40.

The CDR3, cysteine through phenylalanine, is 14 amino acids long. The retained sequence is limited to the CDR3, 42 bases, with the frame set at the first base. According to the germline V gene (reference sequence), CDR1 reads LNHNV and CDR2 reads YYDKDF. V is reduced by 0 bases and J by 2 bases, leaving a spacing of 5 bases between them. There are a few counts of this clonotype. The antigen it binds to is not known. No base quality information exists; no much larger clone differs at one position. The library was prepared using 5' RACE. TCRdb shows the sequencer as Illumina HiSeq 2500. A second PCR of roughly 7 to 12 cycles was run with a J-beta primer mix and a sample-barcoded 5' primer. Each TCR beta cDNA molecule received a unique molecular identifier from a template-switch 5' adaptor carrying 12 random nucleotides. Each sample yielded at least 2.5 million CDR3-containing paired-end reads. First-strand cDNA synthesis was performed from all RNA using the Mint cDNA synthesis kit, with priming by a TRBC-specific oligonucleotide. Following uracil-DNA glycosylase treatment, a first 18-cycle PCR with universal primers M1SS and BC2_uni_R was performed on all cDNA. Per the original workflow: Each sample was normalized by randomly selecting 1 million high-quality reads, each carrying a distinct molecular identifier. Instead of being binned into consensus sequences, reads that shared molecular identifiers were thrown out. MiTCR, with a Q25 quality threshold and the strictest error-elimination algorithm, was used for CDR3 identification, clonotype clustering and error correction. A nonparametric unseen species model with Euler transformation was used to estimate a lower bound on total TCR beta diversity. TCRdb handled the public reads itself, with Q25 trimming in fastp and clone calling in MiXCR, and kept productive beta chains. Merged by CDR3 protein, the rows form single entries marked with the most common genes and DNA. For this entry, the V and J calls and clone size follow TCRdb and not the study's own pipeline. Recorded for this sample are 1.5 million to 2 million distinct CDR3 sequences; just under 50% of them occurred a single time. The ten largest account for around 2.1% of the sample.

Systemically healthy Caucasian individuals from Russia, 39 in total and aged roughly 6 to 95 years, were included as donors. Ten milliliters of peripheral blood were drawn from each donor into EDTA-treated Vacutainer tubes. Ficoll-Paque density-gradient centrifugation was used to isolate PBMCs, with at least 7 million obtained per sample. Trizol reagent was used to extract total RNA from the PBMCs, yielding at least 5.5 micrograms per sample. Naive CD45RAhigh/CD27high T cell percentages were measured by flow cytometry on a PBMC aliquot from every donor. The source is a woman aged 40 to 55 in good health. The chain is assembled from TRBV15 and TRBJ2-1, with the D segment identity uncertain. Source material: blood. The CDR3 sequence is CATSRDLTYNEQFF. The sequenced DNA: TGTGCCACCAGCAGAGATCTAACCTACAATGAGCAGTTCTTC.